Below are 32 T cell receptor beta chains sequenced from a single sample in a study of metastatic and nonmetastatic thyroid tumors. Nobody among the patients had been given any treatment before thyroid surgery. TCRdb ran MiXCR on the PCR reads. The table lists about 15,000 clones, 23% of them singletons. Sequencing was done on a sample of tumor tissue. These receptor sequences come from a female donor with papillary thyroid cancer or a benign thyroid nodule (not recorded which). Some clones in this sample may be carry-over from other donors' samples.

There are many counts of this clone. This rearrangement joins TRBV11-2 to TRBJ1-1; D may be TRBD1 (5 bases). The CDR3 has 13 amino acids. V gave up 5 bases and J gave up 7 bases, with 14 bases separating them. Germline V gene sequence: CDR1 SGHAT, CDR2 FQNNGV. The CDR3 nucleotides read TGTGCCAGCAGCGCAGGGACCGGTTTTGAAGCTTTCTTT. Translated: CASSAGTGFEAFF. The entire variable domain, with the rest obtained from reference TRBV11-2 and TRBJ1-1, is as follows: EAGVAQSPRYKIIEKRQSVAFWCNPISGHATLYWYQQILGQGPKLLIQFQNNGVVDDSQLPKDRFSAERLKGVDSTLKIQPAKLEDSAVYLCASSAGTGFEAFFGQGTRLTVV.

This clone was detected only once. The chain couples TRBV7-9 to TRBJ2-5; 7 bases line up with TRBD1. This CDR3 region has 14 residues. The V gene's germline CDR1 is SEHNR and CDR2 FQNEAQ (reference sequence). J was trimmed by 3 bases and V by 5 bases; bases with no gene match: 6. CDR3 in amino acids: CASSQTGYKETQYF. CDR3 nucleotide sequence: TGTGCCAGCAGCCAGACAGGGTACAAAGAGACCCAGTACTTC. Supplemented by reference TRBV7-9 and TRBJ2-5, the full variable domain reads DTGVSQNPRHKITKRGQNVTFRCDPISEHNRLYWYRQTLGQGPEFLTYFQNEAQLEKSRLLSDRFSAERPKGSFSTLEIQRTEQGDSAMYLCASSQTGYKETQYFGPGTRLLVL.

This clone was counted a few times. The J gene is TRBJ2-1, the V gene TRBV28, with 12 bases fitting TRBD1. The CDR3 has 16 residues. V lost 7 bases, J lost 7 bases, and 11 bases stayed unmatched. Germline lookup yields CDR1 MDHEN and CDR2 SYDVKM. CDR3 sequence reads: CASKKVGTGGWNEQFF. Here the CDR3 DNA reads TGTGCCAGCAAGAAAGTAGGGACAGGGGGCTGGAATGAGCAGTTCTTC.

The rearrangement joins TRBV6-1 to TRBJ2-7; 14 bases line up with TRBD2. The V and J ends lost 3 bases and 5 bases, in that order; junction bases with no gene match: 3. Germline V gives CDR1 MNHNS, CDR2 SASEGT. The CDR3 sequence is 15 residues long. CDR3 sequence reads: CASSETGLAGDEQYF. The DNA of the CDR3 is TGTGCCAGCAGTGAGACGGGACTAGCGGGAGACGAGCAGTACTTC.

The table lists this clone with many counts. The chain joins TRBV7-3 to TRBJ1-5; perhaps TRBD1 as D (6 bases). Looked up from germline, CDR1 is SGHTA and CDR2 is FQGTGA. There are 15 residues in the CDR3. V was cut by 6 bases and J by 9 bases, with 21 bases left in between. DNA for the CDR3: TGTGCCAGCAGTAGTCCGGGACAATCGGCGGGGCCCCAGCATTTT. It is translated as CASSSPGQSAGPQHF.

The sample holds a few counts of this clone. The junction does not match germline at one end; this may be a read error. The rearrangement joins TRBV12-3 or TRBV12-4 to TRBJ1-1, with 11 nucleotides matching TRBD1. The CDR3 spans 16 residues. CDR3 residues: CATSPGQGARLTEAFF. The CDR3 bases are TGTGCCACCAGTCCCGGACAGGGGGCGCGTTTAACTGAAGCTTTCTTT.

This clone appeared many times. This rearrangement joins TRBV27 to TRBJ2-3; D tentatively fits TRBD1 or TRBD2 (5 bases each). Between the trimmed V and J ends, which lost 1 base and 2 bases, there was a span of 16 bases. The germline V gene has CDR1 MNHEY and CDR2 SMNVEV (reference sequence). The CDR3 is made up of 17 amino acids. The CDR3 DNA is TGTGCCAGCAGTTTATATCTAGGACGGGGACCCACAGATACGCAGTATTTT. Protein product: CASSLYLGRGPTDTQYF.

This clone has more than one count but fewer than ten. The rearrangement links TRBV15 to TRBJ1-2, with 8 bases lining up with TRBD1. CDR3 size: 14 residues. Germline lookup yields CDR1 LNHNV and CDR2 YYDKDF (reference sequence). V dropped 4 bases and J dropped 8; count of bases not matched to a gene: 9. The CDR3 region is CATSTRTGLEGYTF. Here the CDR3 DNA reads TGTGCCACCAGCACTCGGACAGGGCTTGAGGGCTACACCTTC.

The V and J genes are TRBV3-1 and TRBJ2-3; D is unresolved. The CDR3 loop spans 16 amino acids. Germline loops: CDR1 LGHDT, CDR2 YNNKEL (reference sequence). Trimming pared 3 bases from V and 2 bases from J, leaving 15 bases between. In DNA form, the CDR3 reads TGTGCCAGCAGCCAGGAGCCCCAGGTGACCACAGATACGCAGTATTTT. It yields the protein CASSQEPQVTTDTQYF.

The J gene is TRBJ1-1, the V gene TRBV27; D is perhaps TRBD1 (5 bases). Germline CDR1 MNHEY, CDR2 SMNVEV (reference sequence). Trimming removed 6 bases at V and 0 bases at J, with 14 bases between. The CDR3 spans 15 residues. CDR3 residues: CASRPPGVLNTEAFF. As DNA, the CDR3 is TGTGCCAGCAGACCTCCGGGGGTGTTGAACACTGAAGCTTTCTTT.

About this clone: One end of the junction fails to match germline, which may point to a read error. The genes are TRBV2 and TRBJ2-7; 10 bases are a match to TRBD2. The CDR3 consists of 19 residues. Germline-derived CDR1 and CDR2 are SNHLY and FYNNEI. CDR3 residues: CAISGWGVASGSYDYDQYF. The CDR3 nucleotides are TGTGCCATCAGTGGTTGGGGAGTGGCTAGCGGGAGTTATGACTACGATCAGTACTTC.

Concerning this clone itself: One end of the junction fails to match germline, which may point to a read error. This chain connects TRBV27 to TRBJ2-1; D call uncertain. The CDR3 runs to 15 residues. CDR1 is MNHEY, CDR2 SMNVEV, per germline (reference sequence). CDR3 nucleotide sequence: TGTGCCAGCAGTCGAGGTATGGCGTCTAGGAATGGGCAGTTCTTC. It specifies CASSRGMASRNGQFF.

The sample holds many counts of this clone. The chain combines TRBV2 with TRBJ1-1; 9 nucleotides line up with TRBD1. Germline loops: CDR1 SNHLY, CDR2 FYNNEI. CDR3 length: 15 amino acids. J was trimmed by 5 bases and V by 5 bases; bases with no gene match: 9. DNA for the CDR3: TGTGCCAGCAGTCGTCCCGGGACAGGGAGGACTGAAGCTTTCTTT. Its protein is CASSRPGTGRTEAFF.

There are a few counts of this clone. V is TRBV28 and J is TRBJ2-5, with a weak D call TRBD1 (6 bases). CDR3 length equals 13 residues. Deletions cut 7 bases from V and 4 bases from J, with 13 bases between. Germline-derived CDR1 and CDR2 are MDHEN and SYDVKM. CDR3 residues: CASTSQGPETQYF. DNA of the CDR3: TGTGCCAGCACCTCACAGGGTCCAGAGACCCAGTACTTC.

There are many counts of this clone. The chain employs TRBV2 and TRBJ2-5; TRBD1 matches 8 bases. Trimming at V came to 5 bases and at J to 5 bases, leaving 7 bases not matched to a gene. This CDR3 comprises 14 residues. Germline values: CDR1 SNHLY, CDR2 FYNNEI. The CDR3 bases are TGTGCCAGCAGTATGGCAGGGGGCGGTGAGACCCAGTACTTC. It translates to CASSMAGGGETQYF. The full variable domain, rest sourced from reference TRBV2 and TRBJ2-5, is EPEVTQTPSHQVTQMGQEVILRCVPISNHLYFYWYRQILGQKVEFLVSFYNNEISEKSEIFDDQFSVERPDGSNFTLKIRSTKLEDSAMYFCASSMAGGGETQYFGPGTRLLVL.

This clone was seen at least ten times. The V gene is TRBV5-8, the J gene TRBJ1-5, with D uncertain. Germline V lookup: CDR1 SGHTS, CDR2 YDEGEE. Trimming took off 3 bases at V and 0 bases at J, with 10 bases between the two ends. This CDR3 spans 15 amino acids. CDR3 sequence reads: CASSYRVASNQPQHF. CDR3 coding DNA: TGTGCCAGCAGCTATAGGGTTGCTAGCAATCAGCCCCAGCATTTT. Looking up the rest from reference TRBV5-8 and TRBJ1-5 gives the full variable domain: EAGVTQSPTHLIKTRGQQATLRCSPISGHTSVYWYQQALGLGLQFLLWYDEGEERNRGNFPPRFSGRQFPNYSSELNVNALELEDSALYLCASSYRVASNQPQHFGDGTRLSIL.

This clone has at least ten counts. A single base separates this from a much larger clone, so it may be a read error. The rearrangement uses TRBV6-5 and TRBJ2-7; D is unresolved. Germline V gene data show CDR1 as MNHEY and CDR2 as SVGAGI. The CDR3 runs 16 residues. Trimming took 3 bases from V and 4 from J, leaving 19 bases between them. CDR3 region: CASSYGLGGAGYEQYF. The CDR3 coding sequence is TGTGCCAGCAGTTATGGGCTGGGTGGTGCTGGTTACGAGCAGTACTTC.

The rearrangement links TRBV20-1 to TRBJ2-1; TRBD1 matches at 7 bases. This CDR3 contains 15 residues. V trimming: 0 bases; J trimming: 13 bases; junction bases outside the gene matches: 15. The germline CDR1 and CDR2 sequences are DFQATT and SNEGSKA (reference sequence). The CDR3 is CSARDGTASSNYQFF. CDR3 nucleotide sequence: TGCAGTGCTAGAGACGGGACAGCATCCTCGAATTACCAGTTCTTC.

This clone was seen many times. This sequence joins TRBV20-1 and TRBJ1-3; D might be TRBD1 (5 bases). CDR1 and CDR2 (germline): DFQATT, SNEGSKA (reference sequence). CDR3 length: 13 residues. Trimming took 6 bases from V and 3 from J, leaving 12 bases between them. As DNA, the CDR3 is TGCAGTGCCCATGGGACCGTTGGAAACACCATATATTTT. This encodes CSAHGTVGNTIYF.

By its share, this clone is medium-sized (0.01 to 0.1%). The rearrangement joins TRBV27 to TRBJ1-1; D is unclear. The CDR3 loop spans 14 amino acids. Germline V gene data show CDR1 as MNHEY and CDR2 as SMNVEV (reference sequence). Trimming stripped 3 bases from V and 1 base from J, with 9 bases between. CDR3 residues: CASSFGVENTEAFF. Here the CDR3 DNA reads TGTGCCAGCAGTTTTGGTGTGGAGAACACTGAAGCTTTCTTT.

The chain joins TRBV20-1 to TRBJ2-7; tentative D call: TRBD1 (5 bases). Germline values: CDR1 DFQATT, CDR2 SNEGSKA (reference sequence). With 5 bases removed from V and 1 base from J, the gap between germline ends came to 15 bases. The CDR3 covers 14 residues. CDR3 coding DNA: TGCAGTGCTGCCCGACAGCCCATTTCCTACGAGCAGTACTTC. Translating it yields CSAARQPISYEQYF.

This clone was found many times. The rearrangement joins TRBV9 to TRBJ2-2; 9 nucleotides line up with TRBD2. CDR1 is SGDLS, CDR2 YYNGEE, per germline. The V segment lost 0 bases and the J segment 4 bases; nucleotides outside the gene matches: 1. This CDR3 has 15 amino acids. The CDR3 sequence is CASSVGGRGTGELFF. The CDR3, as DNA: TGTGCCAGCAGCGTAGGCGGGAGGGGCACCGGGGAGCTGTTTTTT.

By its share, this clone is medium-sized. The rearrangement links TRBV13 to TRBJ2-1, with D perhaps being TRBD1 or TRBD2 (5 bases each). The germline gives CDR1 PRHDT, CDR2 FYEKMQ (reference sequence). Deletions cut 2 bases from V and 1 base from J, with 15 bases between. The CDR3 extends over 17 amino acids. This CDR3 is CASSLIGALGSYNEQFF. DNA of the CDR3: TGTGCCAGCAGCTTAATCGGGGCCCTGGGTTCCTACAATGAGCAGTTCTTC.

This clone was observed many times. This chain links TRBV11-2 with TRBJ2-2; 7 bases match TRBD2. This CDR3 comprises 16 residues. V was clipped by 1 base and J by 0 bases; unmatched bases: 2. Germline CDR1 and CDR2: SGHAT and FQNNGV. The CDR3 region has the DNA TGTGCCAGCAGCTTAGGCGGACTAGCGAACACCGGGGAGCTGTTTTTT. Its protein is CASSLGGLANTGELFF.

This clone was recorded at least ten times. The rearrangement joins TRBV5-1 to TRBJ2-5; D is unresolved. Germline loops: CDR1 SGHRS, CDR2 YFSETQ. V lost 4 bases to trimming and J lost 6 bases, with 13 bases between them. This CDR3 is built from 13 residues. The CDR3: CASSPEIDQTQYF. The CDR3 bases are TGCGCCAGCAGCCCGGAAATCGACCAGACCCAGTACTTC.

This clone was counted at least ten times. A much larger clone differs by one base, so this may be a read error. Other DNA sequences of this sample code for an identical CDR3. CDR3: CASSPSPTDTQYF. CDR3 coding DNA: TGTGCCAGCAGCCCCTCACCCACAGATACGCAGTATTTT. The V gene is TRBV11-2, the J gene TRBJ2-3; D remains unclear. CDR3 size: 13 residues. Germline V gene sequence: CDR1 SGHAT, CDR2 FQNNGV. Deletions cut 5 bases from V and 2 bases from J, with 8 bases between. Filled out from reference TRBV11-2 and TRBJ2-3, the complete variable domain reads EAGVAQSPRYKIIEKRQSVAFWCNPISGHATLYWYQQILGQGPKLLIQFQNNGVVDDSQLPKDRFSAERLKGVDSTLKIQPAKLEDSAVYLCASSPSPTDTQYFGPGTRLTVL.

Concerning this clone itself: A read error may explain this, as a much larger clone is one base away. In this CDR3 the conserved last residue, phenylalanine or tryptophan, is missing, so a read error is likely. Additional DNA sequences in this sample encode the identical CDR3. The rearrangement joins TRBV5-1 to TRBJ2-1; D may match TRBD1 or TRBD2 (5 bases each). Germline V gene lookup returns CDR1 SGHRS and CDR2 YFSETQ. This CDR3 contains 16 residues. Deletions cut 4 bases from V and 4 bases from J, with 18 bases between. The CDR3 region has the DNA TGCGCCAGCAGCGGTAGGGGCGAGGGCCGATACAATGAGCAGTTCCTC. Its translation is CASSGRGEGRYNEQFL.

The genes are TRBV11-3 and TRBJ2-2; D call uncertain. The V and J ends lost 0 bases and 1 base respectively, with 3 bases between them. This CDR3 comprises 14 residues. Germline V gene data show CDR1 as SGHNT and CDR2 as YENEEA. In DNA, the CDR3 is TGTGCCAGCAGCTTAGAGGGGAACACCGGGGAGCTGTTTTTT. Translation: CASSLEGNTGELFF.

This clone has at least ten counts. V usage is TRBV20-1 and J usage is TRBJ1-4; D is possibly TRBD1 (6 bases). The CDR3 totals 12 residues. Germline CDR1 and CDR2: DFQATT and SNEGSKA (reference sequence). The V and J ends lost 5 bases and 8 bases respectively, with 12 bases between them. The CDR3 region is CSAPSGEEKLFF. CDR3 DNA: TGCAGTGCTCCATCAGGGGAGGAAAAACTGTTTTTT.

The chain uses TRBV11-1 and TRBJ2-7; 11 bases align to TRBD2. The germline V gene encodes CDR1 SGHAT and CDR2 FQDESV (reference sequence). V was clipped by 5 bases and J by 1 base; unmatched bases: 7. The CDR3 contains 16 residues. In DNA form, the CDR3 reads TGTGCCAGCAGCCTCGGGACTAGCGGCCTGTCCTACGAGCAGTACTTC. Its translation is CASSLGTSGLSYEQYF.

This clone was picked up many times. The gene calls are TRBV12-3 or TRBV12-4 and TRBJ2-1; TRBD1 might be the D (6 bases). This CDR3 has 13 residues. V gave up 7 bases and J gave up 4 bases, with 11 bases separating them. As DNA, the CDR3 is TGTGCCAGCACTTCCGACAGGTACAATGAGCAGTTCTTC. It encodes CASTSDRYNEQFF.

There are many counts of this clone. The chain is built from TRBV20-1 and TRBJ1-5, with 8 positions matching TRBD1. J gave up 4 bases and V 3 bases, and 5 bases lay outside the gene matches. The CDR3 runs 14 residues. Germline lookup yields CDR1 DFQATT and CDR2 SNEGSKA (reference sequence). The CDR3 DNA sequence: TGCAGTGCTAGGACAGGGGACCTGAATCAGCCCCAGCATTTT. It is translated as CSARTGDLNQPQHF.